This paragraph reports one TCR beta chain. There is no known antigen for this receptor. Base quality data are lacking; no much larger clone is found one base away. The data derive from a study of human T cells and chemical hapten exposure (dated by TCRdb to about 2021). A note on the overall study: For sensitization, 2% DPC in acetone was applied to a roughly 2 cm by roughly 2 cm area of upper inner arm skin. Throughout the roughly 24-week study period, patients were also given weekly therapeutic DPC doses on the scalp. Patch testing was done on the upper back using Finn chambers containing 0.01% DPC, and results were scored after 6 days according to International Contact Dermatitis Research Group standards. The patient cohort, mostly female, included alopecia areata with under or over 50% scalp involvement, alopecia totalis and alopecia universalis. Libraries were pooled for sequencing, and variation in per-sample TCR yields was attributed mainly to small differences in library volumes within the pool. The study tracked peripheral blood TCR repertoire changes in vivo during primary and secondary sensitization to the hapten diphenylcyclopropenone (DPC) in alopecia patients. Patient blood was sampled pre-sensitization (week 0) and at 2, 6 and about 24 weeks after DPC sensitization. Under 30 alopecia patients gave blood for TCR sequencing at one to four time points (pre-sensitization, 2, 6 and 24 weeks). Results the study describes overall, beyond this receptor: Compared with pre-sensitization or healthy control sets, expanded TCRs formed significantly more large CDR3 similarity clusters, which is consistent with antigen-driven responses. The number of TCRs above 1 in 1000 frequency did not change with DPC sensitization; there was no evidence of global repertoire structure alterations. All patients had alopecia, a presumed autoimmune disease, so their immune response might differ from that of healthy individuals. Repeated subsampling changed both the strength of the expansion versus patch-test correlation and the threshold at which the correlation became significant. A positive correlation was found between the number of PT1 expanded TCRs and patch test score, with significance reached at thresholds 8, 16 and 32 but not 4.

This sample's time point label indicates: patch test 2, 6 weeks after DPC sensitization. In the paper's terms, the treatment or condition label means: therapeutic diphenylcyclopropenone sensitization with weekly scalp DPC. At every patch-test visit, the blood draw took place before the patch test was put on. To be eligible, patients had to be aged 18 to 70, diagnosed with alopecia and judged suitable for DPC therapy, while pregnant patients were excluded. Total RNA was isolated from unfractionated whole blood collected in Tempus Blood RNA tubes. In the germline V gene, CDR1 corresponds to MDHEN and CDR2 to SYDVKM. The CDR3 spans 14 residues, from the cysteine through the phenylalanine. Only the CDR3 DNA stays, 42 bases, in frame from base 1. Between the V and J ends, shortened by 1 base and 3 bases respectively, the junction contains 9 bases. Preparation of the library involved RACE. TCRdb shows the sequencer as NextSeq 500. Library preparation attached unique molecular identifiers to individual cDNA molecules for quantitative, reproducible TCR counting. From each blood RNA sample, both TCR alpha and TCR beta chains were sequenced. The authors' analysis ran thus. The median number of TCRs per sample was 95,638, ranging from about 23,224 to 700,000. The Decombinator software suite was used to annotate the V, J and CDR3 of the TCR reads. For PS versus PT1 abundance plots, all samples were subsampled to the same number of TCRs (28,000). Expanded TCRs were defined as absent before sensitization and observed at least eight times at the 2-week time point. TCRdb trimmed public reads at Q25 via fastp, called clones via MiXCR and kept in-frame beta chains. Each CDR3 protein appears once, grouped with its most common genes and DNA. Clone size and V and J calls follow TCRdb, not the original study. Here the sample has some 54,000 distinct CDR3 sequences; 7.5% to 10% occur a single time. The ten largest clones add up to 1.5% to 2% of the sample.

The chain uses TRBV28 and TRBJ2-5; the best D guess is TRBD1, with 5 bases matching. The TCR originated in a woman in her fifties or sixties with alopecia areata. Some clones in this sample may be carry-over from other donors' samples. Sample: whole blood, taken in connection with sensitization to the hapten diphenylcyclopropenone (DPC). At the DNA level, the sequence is TGTGCCAGCAGTTTATCAGGGATTAAAGAGACCCAGTACTTC. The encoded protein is CASSLSGIKETQYF. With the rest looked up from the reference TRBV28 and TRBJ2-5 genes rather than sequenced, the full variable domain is DVKVTQSSRYLVKRTGEKVFLECVQDMDHENMFWYRQDPGLGLRLIYFSYDVKMKEKGDIPEGYSVSREKKERFSLILESASTNQTSMYLCASSLSGIKETQYFGPGTRLLVL.